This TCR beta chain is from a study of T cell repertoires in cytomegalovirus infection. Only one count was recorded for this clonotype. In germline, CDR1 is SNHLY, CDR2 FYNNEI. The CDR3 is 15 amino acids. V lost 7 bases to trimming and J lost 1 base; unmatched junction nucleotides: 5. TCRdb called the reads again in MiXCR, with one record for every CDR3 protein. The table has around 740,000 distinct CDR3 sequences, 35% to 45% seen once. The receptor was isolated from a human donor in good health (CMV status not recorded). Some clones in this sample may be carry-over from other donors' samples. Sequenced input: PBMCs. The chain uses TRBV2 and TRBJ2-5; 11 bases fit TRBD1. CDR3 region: CASTGTGGFQETQYF. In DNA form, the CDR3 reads TGTGCCAGCACCGGGACAGGGGGATTCCAAGAGACCCAGTACTTC.